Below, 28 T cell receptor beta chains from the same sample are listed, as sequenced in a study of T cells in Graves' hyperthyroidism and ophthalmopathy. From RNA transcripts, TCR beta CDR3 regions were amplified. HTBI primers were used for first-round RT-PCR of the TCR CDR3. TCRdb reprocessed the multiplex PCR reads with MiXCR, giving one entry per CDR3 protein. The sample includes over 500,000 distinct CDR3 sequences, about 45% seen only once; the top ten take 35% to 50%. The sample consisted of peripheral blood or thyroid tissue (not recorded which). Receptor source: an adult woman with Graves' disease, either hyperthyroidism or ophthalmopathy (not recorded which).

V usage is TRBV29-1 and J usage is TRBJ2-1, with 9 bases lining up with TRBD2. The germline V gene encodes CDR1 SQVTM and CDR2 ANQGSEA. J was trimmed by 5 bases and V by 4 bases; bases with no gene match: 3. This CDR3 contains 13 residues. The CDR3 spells CSVVAGGHNEQFF. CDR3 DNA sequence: TGCAGCGTTGTGGCGGGAGGGCACAATGAGCAGTTCTTC.

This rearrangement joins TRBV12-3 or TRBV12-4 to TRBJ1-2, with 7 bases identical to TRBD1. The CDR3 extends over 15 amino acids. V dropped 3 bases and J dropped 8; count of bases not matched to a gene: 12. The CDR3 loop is CASSLGRGQELGYTF. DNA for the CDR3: TGTGCCAGCAGTTTGGGGCGCGGACAGGAGTTGGGCTACACCTTC.

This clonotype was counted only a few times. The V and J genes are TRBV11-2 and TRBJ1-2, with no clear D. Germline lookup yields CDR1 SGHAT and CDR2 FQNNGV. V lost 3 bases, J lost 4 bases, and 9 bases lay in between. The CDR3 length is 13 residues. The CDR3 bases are TGTGCCAGCAGCTTCGCCGGCCTCTATGGCTACACCTTC. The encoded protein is CASSFAGLYGYTF.

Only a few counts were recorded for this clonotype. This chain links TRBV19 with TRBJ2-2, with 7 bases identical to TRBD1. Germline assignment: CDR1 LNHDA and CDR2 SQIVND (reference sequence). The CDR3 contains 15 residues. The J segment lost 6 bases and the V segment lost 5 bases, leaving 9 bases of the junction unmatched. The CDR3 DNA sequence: TGTGCCAGTAGTTTAGCAGGGGGTTCATCCGGGGAGCTGTTTTTT. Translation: CASSLAGGSSGELFF.

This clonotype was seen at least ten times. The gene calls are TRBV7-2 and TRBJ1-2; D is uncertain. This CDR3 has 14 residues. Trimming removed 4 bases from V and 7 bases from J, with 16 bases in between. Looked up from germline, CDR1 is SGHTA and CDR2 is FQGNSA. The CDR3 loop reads CASSSPSGRIGYTF. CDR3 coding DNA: TGTGCCAGCAGCTCCCCCAGTGGCAGGATTGGCTACACCTTC.

Written as DNA, the CDR3 is TGCGCCAGCAGCTTGGCCGGACGTTCTGGAAACACCATATATTTT. This translates into CASSLAGRSGNTIYF. The chain carries TRBV5-1 and TRBJ1-3; D remains ambiguous. CDR3 length equals 15 residues. Trimming pared 0 bases from V and 1 base from J, leaving 8 bases between. Germline V gives CDR1 SGHRS, CDR2 YFSETQ.

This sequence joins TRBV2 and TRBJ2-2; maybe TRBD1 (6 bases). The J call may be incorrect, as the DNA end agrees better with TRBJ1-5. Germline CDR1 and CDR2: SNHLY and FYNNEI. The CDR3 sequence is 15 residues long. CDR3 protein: CASSRLNDRNQPQHF. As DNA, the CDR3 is TGTGCCAGCAGTCGATTAAACGACAGGAATCAGCCCCAGCATTTT.

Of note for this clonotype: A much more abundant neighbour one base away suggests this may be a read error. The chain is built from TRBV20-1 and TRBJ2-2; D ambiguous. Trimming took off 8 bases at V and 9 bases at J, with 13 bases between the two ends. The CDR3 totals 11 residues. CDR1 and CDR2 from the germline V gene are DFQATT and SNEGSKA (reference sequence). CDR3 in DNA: TGCAGTTTGTGGGGTTCCAGGGAGCTGTTTTTT. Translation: CSLWGSRELFF.

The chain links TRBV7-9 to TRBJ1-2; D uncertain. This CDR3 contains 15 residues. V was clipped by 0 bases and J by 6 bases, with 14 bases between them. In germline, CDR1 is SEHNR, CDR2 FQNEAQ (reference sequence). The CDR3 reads CASSLAWKGSNGYTF. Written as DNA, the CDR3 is TGTGCCAGCAGCTTAGCGTGGAAGGGTTCAAATGGCTACACCTTC. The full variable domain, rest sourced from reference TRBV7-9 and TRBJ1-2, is DTGVSQNPRHKITKRGQNVTFRCDPISEHNRLYWYRQTLGQGPEFLTYFQNEAQLEKSRLLSDRFSAERPKGSFSTLEIQRTEQGDSAMYLCASSLAWKGSNGYTFGSGTRLTVV.

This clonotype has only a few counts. CDR3 sequence reads: CASSFVGSTEAFF. The CDR3 DNA reads as TGTGCCAGCAGTTTCGTGGGGAGCACTGAAGCTTTCTTT. This rearrangement joins TRBV13 to TRBJ1-1; no reliable D call. Deletions cut 6 bases from V and 4 bases from J, with 12 bases between. The CDR3 is made up of 13 amino acids. The germline CDR1 and CDR2 sequences are PRHDT and FYEKMQ (reference sequence).

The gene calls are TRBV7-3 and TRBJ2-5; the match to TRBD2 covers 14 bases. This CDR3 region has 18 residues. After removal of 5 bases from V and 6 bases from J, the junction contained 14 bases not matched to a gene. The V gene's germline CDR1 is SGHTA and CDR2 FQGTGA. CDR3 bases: TGTGCCAGCAGCCCGGGACTAGCGGGGGTAATTATGACAAAGACCCAGTACTTC. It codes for CASSPGLAGVIMTKTQYF. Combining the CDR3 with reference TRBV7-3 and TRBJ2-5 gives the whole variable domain GAGVSQTPSNKVTEKGKYVELRCDPISGHTALYWYRQSLGQGPEFLIYFQGTGAADDSGLPNDRFFAVRPEGSVSTLKIQRTERGDSAVYLCASSPGLAGVIMTKTQYFGPGTRLLVL.

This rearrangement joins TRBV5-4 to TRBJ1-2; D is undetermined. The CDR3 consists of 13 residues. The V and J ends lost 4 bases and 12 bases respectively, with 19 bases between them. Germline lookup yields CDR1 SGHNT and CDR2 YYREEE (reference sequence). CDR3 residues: CASSAGLSTGNTF. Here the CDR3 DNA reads TGTGCCAGCAGCGCCGGACTGTCGACTGGAAACACCTTC.

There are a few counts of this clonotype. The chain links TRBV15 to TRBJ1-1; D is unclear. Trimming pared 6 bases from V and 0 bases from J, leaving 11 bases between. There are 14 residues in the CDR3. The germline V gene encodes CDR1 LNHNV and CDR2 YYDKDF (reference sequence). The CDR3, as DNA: TGTGCCACCAGGGTGGCACAGATGAACACTGAAGCTTTCTTT. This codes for CATRVAQMNTEAFF. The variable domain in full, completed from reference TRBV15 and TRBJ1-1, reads DAMVIQNPRYQVTQFGKPVTLSCSQTLNHNVMYWYQQKSSQAPKLLFHYYDKDFNNEADTPDNFQSRRPNTSFCFLDIRSPGLGDTAMYLCATRVAQMNTEAFFGQGTRLTVV.

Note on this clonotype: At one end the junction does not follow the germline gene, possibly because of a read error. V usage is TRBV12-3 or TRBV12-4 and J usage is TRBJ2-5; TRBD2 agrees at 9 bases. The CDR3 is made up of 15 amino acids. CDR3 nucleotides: TGTGCCAGCAGTGCGGGCGGGAGGGCCTGGGAGACCCGGTACTTC. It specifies CASSAGGRAWETRYF.

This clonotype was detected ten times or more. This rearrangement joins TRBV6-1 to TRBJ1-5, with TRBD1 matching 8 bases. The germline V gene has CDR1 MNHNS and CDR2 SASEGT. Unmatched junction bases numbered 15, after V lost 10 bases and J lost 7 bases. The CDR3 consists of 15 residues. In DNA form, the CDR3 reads TGTGCCATCAGGGGAGGACAGGGTAACGAGCAGCCCCAGCATTTT. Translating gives CAIRGGQGNEQPQHF.

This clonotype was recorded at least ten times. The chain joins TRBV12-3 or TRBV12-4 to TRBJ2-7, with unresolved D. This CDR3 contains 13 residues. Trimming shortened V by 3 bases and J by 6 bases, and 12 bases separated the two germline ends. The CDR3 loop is CASSLTSPGEQYF. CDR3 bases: TGTGCCAGCAGTTTGACCTCCCCTGGCGAGCAGTACTTC.

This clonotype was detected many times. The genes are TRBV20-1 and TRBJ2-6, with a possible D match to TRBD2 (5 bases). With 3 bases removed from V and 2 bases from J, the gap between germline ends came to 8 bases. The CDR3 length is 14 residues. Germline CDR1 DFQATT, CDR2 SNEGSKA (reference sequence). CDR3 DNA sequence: TGCAGTGCTAGTATCGGGGCTGGGGCCAACGTCCTGACTTTC. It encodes CSASIGAGANVLTF.

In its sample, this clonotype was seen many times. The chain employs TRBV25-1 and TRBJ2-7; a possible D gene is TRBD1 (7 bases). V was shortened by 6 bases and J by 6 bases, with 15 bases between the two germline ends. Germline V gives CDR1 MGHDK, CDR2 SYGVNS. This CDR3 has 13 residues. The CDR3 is CASSKTGTGEQYF. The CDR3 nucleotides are TGTGCCAGCAGCAAGACAGGGACTGGCGAGCAGTACTTC.

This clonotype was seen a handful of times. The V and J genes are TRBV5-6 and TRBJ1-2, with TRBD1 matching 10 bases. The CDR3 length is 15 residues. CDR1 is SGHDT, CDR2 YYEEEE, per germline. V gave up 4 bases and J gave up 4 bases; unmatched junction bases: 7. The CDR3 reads CASSVEGQGLYGYTF. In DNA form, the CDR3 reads TGTGCCAGCAGCGTTGAGGGACAGGGGCTCTATGGCTACACCTTC.

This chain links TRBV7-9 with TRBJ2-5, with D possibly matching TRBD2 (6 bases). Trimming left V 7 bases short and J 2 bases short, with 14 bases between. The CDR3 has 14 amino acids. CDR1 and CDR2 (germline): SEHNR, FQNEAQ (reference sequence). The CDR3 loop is CASTRGTEQETQYF. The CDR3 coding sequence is TGTGCCAGCACCCGCGGGACGGAACAAGAGACCCAGTACTTC.

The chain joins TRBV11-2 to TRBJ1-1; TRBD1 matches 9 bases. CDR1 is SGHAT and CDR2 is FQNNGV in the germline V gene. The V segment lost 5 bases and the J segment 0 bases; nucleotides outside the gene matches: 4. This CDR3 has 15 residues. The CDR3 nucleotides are TGTGCCAGCAGCGCGGGACAGGGCATGAACACTGAAGCTTTCTTT. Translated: CASSAGQGMNTEAFF.

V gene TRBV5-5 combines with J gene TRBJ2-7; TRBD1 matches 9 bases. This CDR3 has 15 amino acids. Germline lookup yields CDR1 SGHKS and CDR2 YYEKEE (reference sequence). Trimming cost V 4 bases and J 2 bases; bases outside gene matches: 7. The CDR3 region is CASSPGQGRTYEQYF. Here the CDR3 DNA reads TGTGCCAGCAGCCCGGGACAGGGTCGCACCTACGAGCAGTACTTC.

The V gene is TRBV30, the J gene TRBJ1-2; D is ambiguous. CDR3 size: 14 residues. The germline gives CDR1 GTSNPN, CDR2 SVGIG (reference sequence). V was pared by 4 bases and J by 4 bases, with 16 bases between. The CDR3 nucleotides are TGTGCCTGGAAGGGCTGGGCCCGGGGCTATGGCTACACCTTC. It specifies CAWKGWARGYGYTF.

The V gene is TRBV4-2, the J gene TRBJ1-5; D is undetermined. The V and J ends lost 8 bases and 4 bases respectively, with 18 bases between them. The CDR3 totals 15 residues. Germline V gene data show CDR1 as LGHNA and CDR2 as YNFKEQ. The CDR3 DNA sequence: TGTGCCAGCGGGCGCCAGGCGGCGGGAAATCAGCCCCAGCATTTT. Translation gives CASGRQAAGNQPQHF.

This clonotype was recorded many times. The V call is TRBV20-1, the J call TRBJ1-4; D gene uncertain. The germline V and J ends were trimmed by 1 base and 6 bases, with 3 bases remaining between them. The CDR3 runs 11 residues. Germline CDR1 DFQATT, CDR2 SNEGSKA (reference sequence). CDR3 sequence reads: CSARAYEKLFF. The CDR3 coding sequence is TGCAGTGCTAGAGCCTATGAAAAACTGTTTTTT.

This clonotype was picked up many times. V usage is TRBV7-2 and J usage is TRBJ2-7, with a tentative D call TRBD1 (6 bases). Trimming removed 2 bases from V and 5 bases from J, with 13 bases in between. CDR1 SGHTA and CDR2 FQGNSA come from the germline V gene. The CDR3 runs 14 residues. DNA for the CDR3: TGTGCCAGCAGCTTATTCCAGGGGATTGACGAGCAGTACTTC. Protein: CASSLFQGIDEQYF.

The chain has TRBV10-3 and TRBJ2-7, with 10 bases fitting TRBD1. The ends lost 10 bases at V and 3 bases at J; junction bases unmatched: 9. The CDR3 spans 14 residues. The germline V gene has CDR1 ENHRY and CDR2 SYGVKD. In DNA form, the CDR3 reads TGTGCCACTCAACCGGGACAGGGGATCTACGAGCAGTACTTC. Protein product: CATQPGQGIYEQYF.

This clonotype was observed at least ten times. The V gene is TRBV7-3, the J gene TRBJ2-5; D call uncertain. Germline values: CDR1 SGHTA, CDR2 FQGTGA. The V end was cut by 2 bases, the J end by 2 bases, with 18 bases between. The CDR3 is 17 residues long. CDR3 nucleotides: TGTGCCAGCAGCTTAGAATTCTGGCGCAACCTACAAGAGACCCAGTACTTC. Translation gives CASSLEFWRNLQETQYF.